The 17 T cell receptor beta chains reported below all come from one sample, sequenced in a study of T-cell reconstitution after alpha-beta-depleted transplantation in children. A TCRbeta library incorporating unique molecular identifiers was prepared. Via MiXCR, TCRdb re-called the PCR reads, giving one row per CDR3 protein. The repertoire has 700,000 to 950,000 distinct CDR3 sequences, approximately 15% of them found once; the top ten carry roughly 5%. Sequenced here: PBMCs, mostly from graft donor cells, sampled 360 days after TCRalphabeta/CD19-depleted stem cell transplant. These TCRs come from a male patient younger than 18 who had a stem cell transplant for acute lymphoblastic leukemia, so the T cells may come from the graft donor.

This sequence joins TRBV10-3 and TRBJ2-7; 9 bases match TRBD2. Losses at the gene ends were 7 bases for V and 0 bases for J; bases not matched to a gene: 7. The CDR3 has 15 residues. Germline CDR1 ENHRY, CDR2 SYGVKD. CDR3 in amino acids: CAIKGSSGNSYEQYF. The CDR3 nucleotides read TGTGCCATCAAGGGGTCTAGCGGGAACTCCTACGAGCAGTACTTC.

The CDR3 sequence is CASSLPLAPNEQYF. CDR3 DNA sequence: TGCGCCAGCAGCCTTCCCCTAGCGCCCAACGAGCAGTACTTC. The rearrangement joins TRBV5-1 to TRBJ2-7; a weak D match, TRBD2 (6 bases). Trimming pared 4 bases from V and 5 bases from J, leaving 16 bases between. CDR1 is SGHRS and CDR2 is YFSETQ in the germline V gene. The CDR3 runs 14 residues.

The chain is built from TRBV5-6 and TRBJ2-4; D gene unclear. The CDR3 has 15 amino acids. Germline loops: CDR1 SGHDT, CDR2 YYEEEE. The V end was cut by 5 bases, the J end by 3 bases, with 15 bases between. The CDR3 DNA reads as TGTGCCAGCAGAAAGAGTCAGATAGGCAAAAACATTCAGTACTTC. It codes for CASRKSQIGKNIQYF.

The J gene is TRBJ2-1, the V gene TRBV3-1, with a weak D call TRBD2 (6 bases). V was cut by 4 bases and J by 5 bases, with 18 bases left in between. CDR1 is LGHDT, CDR2 YNNKEL, per germline (reference sequence). This CDR3 has 16 residues. As DNA, the CDR3 is TGTGCCAGCAGCCGCCCCGGGACTCCAGGTGACAATGAGCAGTTCTTC. Translated, it gives CASSRPGTPGDNEQFF.

This clonotype was detected a few times. The chain links TRBV7-3 to TRBJ2-5, with a weak D call TRBD2 (5 bases). The CDR3 runs to 15 residues. Germline V lookup: CDR1 SGHTA, CDR2 FQGTGA. V lost 5 bases, J lost 4 bases, and 17 bases lay in between. CDR3 region: CASSATTSGPETQYF. DNA for the CDR3: TGTGCCAGCAGCGCTACTACCAGCGGTCCAGAGACCCAGTACTTC.

This clonotype was observed many times. The chain recombines TRBV4-2 with TRBJ2-3; D gene uncertain. The V and J ends lost 10 bases and 2 bases respectively, with 28 bases between them. Germline CDR1 reads LGHNA; CDR2 reads YNFKEQ. This CDR3 has 18 amino acids. The CDR3 reads CATAAVGRGRPFTDTQYF. DNA of the CDR3: TGTGCCACCGCCGCGGTCGGACGAGGCCGTCCTTTCACAGATACGCAGTATTTT.

There are many counts of this clonotype. The gene calls are TRBV29-1 and TRBJ2-2, with TRBD1 identical over 8 bases. After removal of 5 bases from V and 0 bases from J, the junction contained 11 bases not matched to a gene. The V gene's germline CDR1 is SQVTM and CDR2 ANQGSEA. The CDR3 loop spans 17 amino acids. The CDR3 is CSVSGTGYVANTGELFF. Here the CDR3 DNA reads TGCAGCGTTTCCGGGACAGGTTACGTCGCGAACACCGGGGAGCTGTTTTTT.

The rearrangement uses TRBV9 and TRBJ1-5; D gene ambiguous. The germline V and J ends were trimmed by 1 base and 2 bases, with 13 bases remaining between them. The length of the CDR3 is 16 residues. Germline V gene data show CDR1 as SGDLS and CDR2 as YYNGEE. The CDR3 nucleotides are TGTGCCAGCAGCGTACGGGCAAGGTTGGGCAATCAGCCCCAGCATTTT. It codes for CASSVRARLGNQPQHF.

The chain is built from TRBV12-3 or TRBV12-4 and TRBJ1-3; D is unresolved. V lost 8 bases and J 0 bases, leaving 11 bases between the germline ends. The CDR3 runs to 14 residues. The CDR3 DNA follows: TGTGCCAGCCTCGGACTGATCTCTGGAAACACCATATATTTT. It is translated as CASLGLISGNTIYF.

This clonotype was counted many times. J is TRBJ1-1 and V is TRBV5-1; D unclear. Germline CDR1 SGHRS, CDR2 YFSETQ. CDR3 size: 14 residues. V was clipped by 0 bases and J by 4 bases, with 10 bases between them. The CDR3 region is CASSLGVWGTEAFF. The CDR3 bases are TGCGCCAGCAGCTTGGGAGTTTGGGGCACTGAAGCTTTCTTT.

The chain links TRBV18 to TRBJ2-7; 7 bases fit TRBD1. Per germline, CDR1 KGHSH and CDR2 LQKENI. Trimming cost V 2 bases and J 5 bases; bases outside gene matches: 6. The CDR3 contains 14 residues. CDR3 DNA sequence: TGTGCCAGCTCACCAGAGACAGGGTCCCACGAGCAGTACTTC. This gives the protein CASSPETGSHEQYF.

J is TRBJ1-1 and V is TRBV7-9; tentatively, D is TRBD1 (5 bases). The CDR3 runs 14 residues. CDR1 and CDR2 from the germline V gene are SEHNR and FQNEAQ (reference sequence). V lost 5 bases to trimming and J lost 6 bases, with 16 bases between them. The CDR3 DNA follows: TGTGCCAGCAGCCTAGATCGGGGCTGGGCTGAAGCTTTCTTT. This sequence encodes CASSLDRGWAEAFF. Full variable domain (missing parts from reference TRBV7-9 and TRBJ1-1): DTGVSQNPRHKITKRGQNVTFRCDPISEHNRLYWYRQTLGQGPEFLTYFQNEAQLEKSRLLSDRFSAERPKGSFSTLEIQRTEQGDSAMYLCASSLDRGWAEAFFGQGTRLTVV.

This clonotype was seen more than once but under ten times. The chain uses TRBV12-3 or TRBV12-4 and TRBJ2-1, with 13 bases matching TRBD2. Trimming removed 5 bases from V and 13 bases from J; junction bases left unmatched: 5. This CDR3 has 13 residues. DNA for the CDR3: TGTGCCAGCAGTCCGAGACTAGCGGGAGGCCAGTTCTTC. Translated: CASSPRLAGGQFF.

This clonotype was picked up a small number of times. V usage is TRBV20-1 and J usage is TRBJ1-6; no clear D gene. The CDR3 is made up of 11 amino acids. V lost 1 base and J lost 12, with 7 bases in between. Germline values: CDR1 DFQATT, CDR2 SNEGSKA (reference sequence). For the CDR3, the DNA is TGCAGTGCTAGAGTCGGGGAACCCCTCCACTTT. Amino acids: CSARVGEPLHF.

This clonotype was detected only a few times. Here the CDR3 DNA reads TGTGCCATCAGGACAGGGGGAGTTGGCGAGCAGTACTTC. Its translation: CAIRTGGVGEQYF. This chain uses TRBV10-3 with TRBJ2-7; 9 bases fit TRBD1. Germline CDR1 and CDR2: ENHRY and SYGVKD. V gave up 6 bases and J gave up 6 bases; unmatched junction bases: 6. The length of the CDR3 is 13 residues.

For the CDR3, the DNA is TGTGCCAGCAGACTCCCGAACACCGGGGAGCTGTTTTTT. Residues: CASRLPNTGELFF. The chain links TRBV7-3 to TRBJ2-2; no definite D call. The ends were cut back, 6 bases at V and 0 bases at J, with 5 bases in the middle. The CDR3 is 13 residues long. Germline assignment: CDR1 SGHTA and CDR2 FQGTGA.

This chain joins TRBV5-1 and TRBJ2-5, with TRBD1 identical over 8 bases. Germline V gene sequence: CDR1 SGHRS, CDR2 YFSETQ. J gave up 2 bases and V 7 bases, and 10 bases lay outside the gene matches. The length of the CDR3 is 15 residues. The CDR3 sequence is CASYPGTGIQETQYF. In DNA, the CDR3 is TGCGCCAGCTACCCCGGGACAGGAATTCAAGAGACCCAGTACTTC.